This TCR beta chain was obtained from a study of OX40 agonist ivuxolimab in advanced cancers. Study summary: Three patients showed partial responses: one hepatocellular carcinoma and two cutaneous melanoma cases.

Assay: immunoSEQ multiplex PCR; the TCRdb copy retains only in-frame clones and omits some. This sample carries 52,000 or so clones, 90% to 95% of them seen once, and the ten largest clones take around 12%. This CDR3 has 16 residues. The V and J ends lost 3 bases and 0 bases respectively, with 13 bases between them. The V gene's germline CDR1 is SGHNT and CDR2 YYREEE (reference sequence). Material: CD4+ or CD8+ T cells sorted from blood, obtained in a trial of the OX40 agonist ivuxolimab. This receptor was identified in an adult with an advanced solid tumor such as melanoma, head and neck, liver or kidney cancer. The chain has TRBV5-4 and TRBJ1-3, with D possibly being TRBD1 (5 bases). CDR3 nucleotide sequence: TGTGCCAGCAGCTCCGGGACGGCGAACTCTGGAAACACCATATATTTT. Translated: CASSSGTANSGNTIYF.